These T cell receptor beta chains were read from a single sample in a study of blood T cell repertoires in COVID-19. Measured with immunoSEQ multiplex PCR; TCRdb has only the in-frame clones, and not every one. Of approximately 220,000 clones listed, less than 90% are singletons. What was sequenced was PBMCs or T cells enriched from blood (not recorded which). These receptors originate from a young woman who had been exposed to COVID-19. The CDR3 runs from the conserved cysteine through the conserved F or W. A D gene is named only where the DNA matches it firmly. Clone size is stated in some rows and not others, as once, few, many or a class when expanded.

.	TRBD1	TRBJ2-1	TRBV19	CASSISGGTGSYNEQFF	TGTGCCAGTAGTATATCAGGCGGGACAGGATCCTACAATGAGCAGTTCTTC
.	TRBD2	TRBJ2-7	TRBV7-8	CASRRAGSPYEQYF	TGTGCCAGCAGAAGAGCGGGGTCGCCCTACGAGCAGTACTTC
few	TRBD2	TRBJ2-1	TRBV7-9	CASSDPATSGLNNEQFF	TGTGCCAGCAGCGACCCGGCGACTAGCGGGCTAAACAATGAGCAGTTCTTC
.	.	TRBJ1-1	TRBV5-1	CASSFALGGTEAFF	TGCGCCAGCAGCTTTGCCCTGGGGGGCACTGAAGCTTTCTTT
.	TRBD1	TRBJ1-1	TRBV11-2	CASSRGGDDDTEAFF	TGTGCCAGCAGCCGAGGGGGCGACGATGACACTGAAGCTTTCTTT
.	TRBD1	TRBJ1-4	TRBV4-1	CASSQLTGDEKLFF	TGCGCCAGCAGCCAATTGACAGGGGATGAAAAACTGTTTTTT
.	TRBD2	TRBJ2-3	TRBV9	CASSPSFAGGTDTQYF	TGTGCCAGCAGCCCTTCTTTTGCGGGGGGCACAGATACGCAGTATTTT
.	TRBD2	TRBJ2-3	TRBV3-1/TRBV3-2	CASSPRSGGGMNF	TGTGCCAGCAGCCCTCGTAGCGGGGGTGGCATGAATTTT
once	TRBD1	TRBJ1-6	TRBV5-1	CASSRQGDTSPLHF	TGCGCCAGCAGTCGACAGGGGGACACTTCACCCCTCCACTTT
once	.	TRBJ1-2	TRBV2	CASSVTVPNYGYTF	TGTGCCAGCAGTGTGACAGTACCTAACTATGGCTACACCTTC
.	.	TRBJ2-5	TRBV28	CASCLASSLETQYF	TGTGCCAGCTGCCTAGCTTCAAGTTTGGAGACCCAGTACTTC
.	TRBD2	TRBJ2-4	TRBV6-5	CATQGGGQGKNIQYF	TGTGCCACCCAGGGCGGGGGGCAAGGCAAAAACATTCAGTACTTC
.	.	TRBJ2-1	TRBV9	CASSALYNEQFF	TGTGCCAGCAGCGCCCTTTACAATGAGCAGTTCTTC
.	TRBD2	TRBJ2-3	TRBV5-1	CASSSPSGGGTDTQYF	TGCGCCAGCAGCTCCCCAAGCGGGGGGGGCACAGATACGCAGTATTTT
.	TRBD1	TRBJ1-5	TRBV3-1/TRBV3-2	CASSLRQGSQPQHF	TGTGCCAGCAGCCTGCGACAGGGAAGTCAGCCCCAGCATTTT
.	TRBD1	TRBJ2-7	TRBV6-5	CASSYTGQAQYF	TGTGCCAGCAGTTACACCGGACAGGCGCAGTACTTC
.	.	TRBJ2-5	TRBV5-1	CASSLAGAFAETQYF	TGCGCCAGCAGCTTAGCAGGGGCTTTCGCAGAGACCCAGTACTTC
.	TRBD1	TRBJ1-1	TRBV6-5	CASSYSPGQGLKAFF	TGTGCCAGCAGTTACTCCCCCGGACAGGGATTAAAAGCTTTCTTT
.	TRBD2	TRBJ2-7	TRBV2	CASSAREGFYEQYF	TGTGCCAGCAGTGCAAGGGAGGGGTTCTACGAGCAGTACTTC
once	.	TRBJ2-1	TRBV30	CAWSVQSGKQFF	TGTGCCTGGAGTGTACAAAGCGGAAAGCAGTTCTTC
once	.	TRBJ1-1	TRBV5-1	CASSLQRQEPAFF	TGCGCCAGCAGCTTGCAAAGACAGGAGCCGGCTTTCTTT
.	.	TRBJ1-6	TRBV7-6	CASSLREPGYNSPLHF	TGTGCCAGCAGCTTACGGGAGCCAGGGTATAATTCACCCCTCCACTTT
.	TRBD1	TRBJ1-2	TRBV4-2	CASSQERGQGYGYTF	TGTGCCAGCAGCCAAGAGAGGGGACAGGGGTATGGCTACACCTTC
.	TRBD2	TRBJ2-7	TRBV11-3	CASSFAGTTLGEQYF	TGTGCCAGCAGCTTTGCCGGGACTACCTTAGGAGAGCAGTACTTC
.	TRBD1	TRBJ2-1	TRBV5-1	CASRRDSSSYNEQFF	TGCGCCAGCAGACGGGACAGCAGCTCCTACAATGAGCAGTTCTTC
.	TRBD1	TRBJ1-1	TRBV6-5	CASSSGQTTEAFF	TGTGCCAGCAGTTCGGGACAGACCACTGAAGCTTTCTTT
.	TRBD1	TRBJ2-1	TRBV11-2	CASSMDRVGNEQFF	TGTGCCAGCAGCATGGACAGGGTGGGCAATGAGCAGTTCTTC
.	.	TRBJ1-1	TRBV6-6	CASTPGGARNTEAFF	TGTGCCAGCACCCCCGGGGGGGCGCGCAACACTGAAGCTTTCTTT
.	.	TRBJ1-4	TRBV18	CASSERKGGEKLFF	TGTGCCAGCTCAGAAAGGAAAGGGGGTGAAAAACTGTTTTTT